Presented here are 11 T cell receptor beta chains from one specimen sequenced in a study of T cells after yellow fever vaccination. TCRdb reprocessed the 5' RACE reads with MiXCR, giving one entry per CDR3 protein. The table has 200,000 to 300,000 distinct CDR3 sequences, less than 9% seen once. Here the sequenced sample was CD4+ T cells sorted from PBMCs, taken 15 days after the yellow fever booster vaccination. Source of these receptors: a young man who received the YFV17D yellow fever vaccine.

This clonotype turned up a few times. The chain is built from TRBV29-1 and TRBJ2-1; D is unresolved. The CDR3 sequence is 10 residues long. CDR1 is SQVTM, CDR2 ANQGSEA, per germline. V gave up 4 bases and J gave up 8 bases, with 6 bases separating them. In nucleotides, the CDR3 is TGCAGCGTTGTAGTCCATGAGCAGTTCTTC. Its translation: CSVVVHEQFF.

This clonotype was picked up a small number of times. This CDR3 is CASSTRPGIVVETQYF. The CDR3 nucleotides read TGCGCCAGCAGCACGAGACCCGGGATCGTTGTTGAGACCCAGTACTTC. The V and J genes are TRBV5-1 and TRBJ2-5; the D gene is possibly TRBD2 (5 bases). Germline V gene lookup returns CDR1 SGHRS and CDR2 YFSETQ. There are 16 residues in the CDR3. V lost 4 bases to trimming and J lost 5 bases, with 21 bases between them.

CDR3 DNA: TGTGCCAGCAGCCCGGACAGGGGTAGCAATCAGCCCCAGCATTTT. It codes for CASSPDRGSNQPQHF. The gene calls are TRBV7-2 and TRBJ1-5; TRBD1 aligns across 9 bases. In germline, CDR1 is SGHTA, CDR2 FQGNSA. The V gene end was trimmed by 5 bases and the J gene end by 0 bases; junction bases not matched to a gene: 2. The CDR3 length is 15 residues.

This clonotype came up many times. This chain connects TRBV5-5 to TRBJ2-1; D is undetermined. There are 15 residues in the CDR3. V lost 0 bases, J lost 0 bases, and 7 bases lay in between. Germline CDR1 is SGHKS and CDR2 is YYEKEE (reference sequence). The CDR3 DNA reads TGTGCCAGCAGCTTGGGCACAAGCTCCTACAATGAGCAGTTCTTC. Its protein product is CASSLGTSSYNEQFF.

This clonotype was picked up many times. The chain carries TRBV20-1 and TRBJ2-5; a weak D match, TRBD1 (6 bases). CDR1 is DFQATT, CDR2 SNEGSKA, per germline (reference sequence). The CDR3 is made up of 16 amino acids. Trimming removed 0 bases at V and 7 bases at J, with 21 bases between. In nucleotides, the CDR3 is TGCAGTGCTAGAGATTACGCCAGGGGAAGTACAGGGACCCAGTACTTC. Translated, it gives CSARDYARGSTGTQYF.

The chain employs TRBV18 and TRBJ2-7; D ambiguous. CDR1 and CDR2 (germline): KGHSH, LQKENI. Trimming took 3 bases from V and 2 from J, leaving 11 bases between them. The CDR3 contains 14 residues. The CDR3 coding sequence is TGTGCCAGCTCACCTGCCAGTGACGCCTACGAGCAGTACTTC. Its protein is CASSPASDAYEQYF.

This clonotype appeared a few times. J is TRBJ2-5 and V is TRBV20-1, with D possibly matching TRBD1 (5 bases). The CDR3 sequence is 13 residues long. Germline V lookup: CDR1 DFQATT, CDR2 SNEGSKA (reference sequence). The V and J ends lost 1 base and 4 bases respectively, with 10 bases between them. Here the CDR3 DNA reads TGCAGTGCTAGAGTCCCAGGGATAGAGACCCAGTACTTC. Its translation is CSARVPGIETQYF.

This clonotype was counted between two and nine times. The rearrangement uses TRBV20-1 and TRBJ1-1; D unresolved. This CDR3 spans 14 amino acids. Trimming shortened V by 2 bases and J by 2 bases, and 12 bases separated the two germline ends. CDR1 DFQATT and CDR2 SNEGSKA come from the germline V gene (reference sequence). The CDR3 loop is CSARPPAANTEAFF. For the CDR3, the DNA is TGCAGTGCTAGACCGCCGGCGGCCAACACTGAAGCTTTCTTT.

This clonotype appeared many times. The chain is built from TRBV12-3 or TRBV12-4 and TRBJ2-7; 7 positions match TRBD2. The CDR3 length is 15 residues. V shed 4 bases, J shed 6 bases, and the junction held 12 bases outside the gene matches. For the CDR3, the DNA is TGTGCCAGCAGTTCCCAAGGGACTATTTGGGTCGAGCAGTACTTC. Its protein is CASSSQGTIWVEQYF.

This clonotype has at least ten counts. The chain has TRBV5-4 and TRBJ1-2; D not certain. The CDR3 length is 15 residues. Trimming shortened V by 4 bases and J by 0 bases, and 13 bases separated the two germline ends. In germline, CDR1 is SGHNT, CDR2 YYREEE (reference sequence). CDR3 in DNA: TGTGCCAGCAGCCACTTCAGTCGAGCTAACTATGGCTACACCTTC. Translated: CASSHFSRANYGYTF. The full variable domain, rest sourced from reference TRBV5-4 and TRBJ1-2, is ETGVTQSPTHLIKTRGQQVTLRCSSQSGHNTVSWYQQALGQGPQFIFQYYREEENGRGNFPPRFSGLQFPNYSSELNVNALELDDSALYLCASSHFSRANYGYTFGSGTRLTVV.

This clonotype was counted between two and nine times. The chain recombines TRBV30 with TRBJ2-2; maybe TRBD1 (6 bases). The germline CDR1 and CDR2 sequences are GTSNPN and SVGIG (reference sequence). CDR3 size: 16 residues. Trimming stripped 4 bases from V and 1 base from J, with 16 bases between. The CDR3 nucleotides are TGTGCCTGGACCCCAAAGTGGGACAAGAACACCGGGGAGCTGTTTTTT. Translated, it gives CAWTPKWDKNTGELFF.